This T cell receptor beta chain was recovered during a study of blood T cell repertoires in COVID-19. The CDR3 spans 13 residues. Trimming cost V 0 bases and J 7 bases; bases outside gene matches: 2. CDR1 is SGHDT and CDR2 is YYEEEE in the germline V gene. Libraries were prepared by immunoSEQ multiplex PCR; TCRdb keeps only in-frame clonotypes and omits some of them. The sample has approximately 66,000 clones; approximately 90% are singletons. What was sequenced was peripheral blood. The source of this sequence is a human donor with active COVID-19. The donor label of this sample is uncertain. This chain links TRBV5-6 with TRBJ1-2; 8 bases align to TRBD1. In DNA form, the CDR3 reads TGTGCCAGCAGCTTGGGACAGGGGTCTGGCTACACCTTC. It encodes CASSLGQGSGYTF.